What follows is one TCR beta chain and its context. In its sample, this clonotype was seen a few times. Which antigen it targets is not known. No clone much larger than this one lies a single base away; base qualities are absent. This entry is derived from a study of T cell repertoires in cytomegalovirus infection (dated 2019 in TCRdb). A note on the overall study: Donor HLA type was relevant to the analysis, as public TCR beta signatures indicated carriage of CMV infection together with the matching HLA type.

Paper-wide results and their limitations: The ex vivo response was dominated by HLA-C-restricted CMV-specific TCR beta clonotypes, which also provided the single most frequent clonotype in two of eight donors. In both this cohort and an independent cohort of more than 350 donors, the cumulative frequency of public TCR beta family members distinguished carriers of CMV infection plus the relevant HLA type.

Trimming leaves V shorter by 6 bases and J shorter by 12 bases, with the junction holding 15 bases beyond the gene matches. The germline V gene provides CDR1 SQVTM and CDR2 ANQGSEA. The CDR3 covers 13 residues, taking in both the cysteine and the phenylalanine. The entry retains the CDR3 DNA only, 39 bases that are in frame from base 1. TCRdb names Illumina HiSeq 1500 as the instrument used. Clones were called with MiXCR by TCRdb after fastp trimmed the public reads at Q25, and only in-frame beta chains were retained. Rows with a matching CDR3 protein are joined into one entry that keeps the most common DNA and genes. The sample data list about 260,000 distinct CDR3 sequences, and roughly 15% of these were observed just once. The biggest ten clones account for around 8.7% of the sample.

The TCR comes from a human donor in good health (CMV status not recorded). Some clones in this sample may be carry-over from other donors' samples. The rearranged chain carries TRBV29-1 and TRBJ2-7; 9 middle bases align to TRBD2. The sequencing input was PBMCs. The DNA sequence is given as TGCAGCGTCGCTCAAAGGGGTAGCGGGAGTCGGTACTTC. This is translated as CSVAQRGSGSRYF.